The next 29 T cell receptor beta chains were all read from a single sample in a study of a mutant IDH1 vaccine in newly diagnosed glioma. These receptors lack a known antigen. As for time point: week 11, during vaccination. Each dose of the vaccine consisted of 300 ug of mutant IDH1 20-mer peptide, with topical imiquimod. Data came from immunoSEQ multiplex PCR; TCRdb stores just in-frame clones and leaves some out. In the table there are fewer than 150,000 clones, 90% of which are singletons. The sample here was PBMCs, taken from a glioma patient whose treatment included an IDH1 peptide vaccine. The receptors derive from a woman between 50 and 59 years old with glioma.

The chain couples TRBV27 to TRBJ2-7; 9 nucleotides match TRBD1. This CDR3 has 14 residues. The ends lost 6 bases at V and 2 bases at J; junction bases unmatched: 5. The germline gives CDR1 MNHEY, CDR2 SMNVEV (reference sequence). The CDR3 sequence is CASSQRDRAYEQYF. The CDR3 DNA is TGTGCCAGCAGCCAAAGGGACAGGGCCTACGAGCAGTACTTC.

The chain has TRBV5-1 and TRBJ1-6; D gene unclear. The CDR3 runs 14 residues. V was shortened by 0 bases and J by 6 bases, with 7 bases between the two germline ends. Germline V gene lookup returns CDR1 SGHRS and CDR2 YFSETQ. DNA of the CDR3: TGCGCCAGCAGCTTGGGGGAGCTTAATTCACCCCTCCACTTT. Its protein is CASSLGELNSPLHF.

The V gene is TRBV6-5, the J gene TRBJ2-2; 11 nucleotides align to TRBD2. The V segment lost 7 bases and the J segment 2 bases; nucleotides outside the gene matches: 3. This CDR3 comprises 15 residues. CDR1 MNHEY and CDR2 SVGAGI come from the germline V gene. DNA for the CDR3: TGTGCCAGCATCCGACTAGCGGGAAACACCGGGGAGCTGTTTTTT. Translation: CASIRLAGNTGELFF.

This clone was counted between two and nine times. The J gene is TRBJ1-1, the V gene TRBV29-1; D perhaps matches TRBD1 (6 bases). Germline CDR1 is SQVTM and CDR2 is ANQGSEA. Trimming shortened V by 7 bases and J by 7 bases, and 19 bases separated the two germline ends. The CDR3 length is 13 residues. The CDR3 here is CSAESDSLVEAFF. CDR3 sequence (DNA): TGCAGCGCCGAATCGGACAGTCTAGTTGAAGCTTTCTTT.

The rearrangement links TRBV9 to TRBJ1-2; tentative D call: TRBD1 (5 bases). Germline CDR1 is SGDLS and CDR2 is YYNGEE. CDR3 length equals 14 residues. The V end was cut by 4 bases, the J end by 8 bases, with 18 bases between. The CDR3 DNA is TGTGCCAGCAGCCCTTCCCCAGGGTTCCAGGGCTACACCTTC. Protein sequence: CASSPSPGFQGYTF.

This clone was detected only a few times. J is TRBJ2-7 and V is TRBV11-2, with D perhaps TRBD1 (5 bases). V lost 2 bases and J 2 bases, leaving 19 bases between the germline ends. The CDR3 is made up of 17 amino acids. CDR1 and CDR2 from the germline V gene are SGHAT and FQNNGV. This CDR3 is CASSLSTGVVEAYEQYF. In nucleotides, the CDR3 is TGTGCCAGCAGCTTATCCACAGGAGTTGTAGAAGCCTACGAGCAGTACTTC.

The chain employs TRBV6-6 and TRBJ2-7; D is perhaps TRBD1 or TRBD2 (5 bases each). The CDR3 covers 13 residues. From germline, CDR1 is MNHNY and CDR2 SVGAGI (reference sequence). Trimming took off 6 bases at V and 2 bases at J, with 11 bases between the two ends. The DNA of the CDR3 is TGTGCCAGCAGCCCGGGGCTGACCTACGAGCAGTACTTC. It yields the protein CASSPGLTYEQYF.

CDR3 nucleotides: TGTGCCAGCAGTTACTCTCAGGGGGCTGGGGAAGCTTTCTTT. Protein sequence: CASSYSQGAGEAFF. This chain connects TRBV6-6 to TRBJ1-1; 8 bases are shared with TRBD1. Germline trimming cut 0 bases from V and 8 bases from J; bases unmatched to any gene: 5. Germline CDR1 and CDR2: MNHNY and SVGAGI (reference sequence). This CDR3 has 14 residues.

CDR3 sequence: CASSEAPDSSYEQYF. CDR3 bases: TGTGCCAGCAGTGAAGCCCCGGACAGCTCCTACGAGCAGTACTTC. This rearrangement joins TRBV6-1 to TRBJ2-7, with a possible D match to TRBD1 (6 bases). Germline CDR1 reads MNHNS; CDR2 reads SASEGT. V lost 0 bases and J lost 0, with 9 bases in between. This CDR3 is built from 15 residues.

The CDR3 is CASSPPQGGGPNEQFF. CDR3 coding DNA: TGTGCCAGCTCACCACCTCAAGGGGGAGGGCCCAATGAGCAGTTCTTC. V and J are TRBV18 and TRBJ2-1; tentative D call: TRBD2 (7 bases). The CDR3 loop spans 16 amino acids. The germline CDR1 and CDR2 sequences are KGHSH and LQKENI. Trimming removed 0 bases from V and 6 bases from J, with 15 bases in between.

The CDR3 bases are TGCAGCGTTGAGTGGGGGGGACAAATCACAGATACGCAGTATTTT. Translation gives CSVEWGGQITDTQYF. The chain has TRBV29-1 and TRBJ2-3, with D tentatively TRBD2 (7 bases). The CDR3 covers 15 residues. Germline assignment: CDR1 SQVTM and CDR2 ANQGSEA. Trimming removed 3 bases from V and 2 bases from J, with 15 bases in between.

This chain uses TRBV6-5 with TRBJ1-5; D gene ambiguous. The V end lost 2 bases, the J end lost 2 bases, and 7 bases lay between the germline ends. There are 14 residues in the CDR3. Germline V gene data show CDR1 as MNHEY and CDR2 as SVGAGI. The CDR3 nucleotides read TGTGCCAGCAGTTACGCCCACGGCAATCAGCCCCAGCATTTT. Encoded protein: CASSYAHGNQPQHF.

The rearrangement joins TRBV19 to TRBJ2-7; TRBD1 agrees at 9 bases. The V gene end was trimmed by 1 base and the J gene end by 3 bases; junction bases not matched to a gene: 4. CDR1 and CDR2 (germline): LNHDA, SQIVND (reference sequence). The CDR3 runs 15 residues. The CDR3 DNA is TGTGCCAGTAGTATAGCACAGGGGGCCGTCTACGAGCAGTACTTC. This encodes CASSIAQGAVYEQYF.

This rearrangement joins TRBV10-3 to TRBJ1-2; 7 bases fit TRBD1. Trimming cost V 3 bases and J 2 bases; bases outside gene matches: 6. The V gene's germline CDR1 is ENHRY and CDR2 SYGVKD. The CDR3 is made up of 15 amino acids. The DNA of the CDR3 is TGTGCCATCAGTGAAAATACAGGGGTAAACTATGGCTACACCTTC. It yields the protein CAISENTGVNYGYTF.

This clone was recorded once. V gene TRBV6-5 combines with J gene TRBJ1-4; D is possibly TRBD1 (5 bases). The germline V and J ends were trimmed by 4 bases and 4 bases, with 10 bases remaining between them. The CDR3 sequence is 14 residues long. Germline CDR1 and CDR2: MNHEY and SVGAGI. The DNA of the CDR3 is TGTGCCAGCAGTTGGGGGAGGGGTAATGAAAAACTGTTTTTT. Translated: CASSWGRGNEKLFF.

The V gene is TRBV4-2, the J gene TRBJ2-3; 7 bases are shared with TRBD2. This CDR3 has 16 residues. Losses at the gene ends were 4 bases for V and 2 bases for J; bases not matched to a gene: 9. CDR1 is LGHNA, CDR2 YNFKEQ, per germline. In DNA, the CDR3 is TGTGCCAGCAGCCCCCAGCGGGGCCCCTCCACAGATACGCAGTATTTT. Protein: CASSPQRGPSTDTQYF.

The rearrangement joins TRBV4-2 to TRBJ2-3, with D perhaps matching TRBD2 (6 bases). V was cut by 3 bases and J by 5 bases, with 18 bases left in between. Per the germline V gene, CDR1 is LGHNA and CDR2 is YNFKEQ. The CDR3 is 16 amino acids. CDR3 in DNA: TGTGCCAGCAGCCAGTTTACCTGGGACTGGTTAGATACGCAGTATTTT. This encodes CASSQFTWDWLDTQYF.

The rearrangement links TRBV7-9 to TRBJ1-4, with a tentative D call TRBD1 (5 bases). The CDR3 has 13 residues. Deletions cut 3 bases from V and 7 bases from J, with 9 bases between. Germline loops: CDR1 SEHNR, CDR2 FQNEAQ (reference sequence). The CDR3 nucleotides are TGTGCCAGCAGCTTGGGACGCGGTGAAAAACTGTTTTTT. This codes for CASSLGRGEKLFF.

This clone has just a few counts. The CDR3, as DNA: TGCGCCAGCAGCCAACCGACTAGCGGGAGGGCAGATACGCAGTATTTT. Translated, it gives CASSQPTSGRADTQYF. The V and J genes are TRBV4-1 and TRBJ2-3, with TRBD2 matching over 14 bases. Unmatched junction bases numbered 2, after V lost 2 bases and J lost 4 bases. CDR3 length: 16 residues. CDR1 is MGHRA, CDR2 YSYEKL, per germline.

The chain has TRBV6-5 and TRBJ1-2; D is possibly TRBD1 (5 bases). This CDR3 region has 13 residues. Trimming left V 0 bases short and J 8 bases short, with 10 bases between. Germline V gene lookup returns CDR1 MNHEY and CDR2 SVGAGI. The CDR3 DNA is TGTGCCAGCAGTTACTCCGGGACCGGCGGCTACACCTTC. Encoded protein: CASSYSGTGGYTF.

This CDR3 is CASSPRLGGSYEQYF. The CDR3 DNA reads as TGTGCCAGCAGCCCCCGCCTGGGGGGTAGTTACGAGCAGTACTTC. The chain employs TRBV7-9 and TRBJ2-7; weak D call: TRBD2 (6 bases). Trimming removed 5 bases at V and 4 bases at J, with 18 bases between. There are 15 residues in the CDR3. Per germline, CDR1 SEHNR and CDR2 FQNEAQ (reference sequence).

The CDR3: CASSIDRGSYEQYF. In DNA, the CDR3 is TGTGCCAGTAGTATAGATCGCGGTTCCTACGAGCAGTACTTC. This chain joins TRBV19 and TRBJ2-7; the D is unclear. This CDR3 spans 14 amino acids. The V gene lost 0 bases and the J gene lost 1 base, with 7 bases spanning the gap. Germline CDR1 and CDR2: LNHDA and SQIVND (reference sequence).

This clone was recorded only once. The V call is TRBV7-9, the J call TRBJ1-1, with TRBD1 identical over 9 bases. The CDR3 runs to 15 residues. Trimming removed 3 bases from V and 7 bases from J; junction bases left unmatched: 9. Germline CDR1 reads SEHNR; CDR2 reads FQNEAQ (reference sequence). In DNA, the CDR3 is TGTGCCAGCAGCTTTTGGGGACAGGGAATCGTTGAAGCTTTCTTT. Protein product: CASSFWGQGIVEAFF.

This rearrangement joins TRBV5-4 to TRBJ2-2; 7 positions match TRBD1. With V trimmed by 0 bases and J by 4 bases, 0 bases remained unmatched. This CDR3 has 14 residues. Germline V gene sequence: CDR1 SGHNT, CDR2 YYREEE (reference sequence). The CDR3 bases are TGTGCCAGCAGCTTGGGGGACAGCACCGGGGAGCTGTTTTTT. The encoded protein is CASSLGDSTGELFF.

This chain links TRBV19 with TRBJ2-1, with a tentative D call TRBD2 (5 bases). The CDR3 sequence is 14 residues long. Trimming shortened V by 5 bases and J by 8 bases, and 16 bases separated the two germline ends. CDR1 LNHDA and CDR2 SQIVND come from the germline V gene (reference sequence). The CDR3 spells CASSVGRRVDEQFF. The CDR3 nucleotides are TGTGCCAGTAGTGTCGGCAGGCGGGTCGATGAGCAGTTCTTC.

The V gene is TRBV6-1, the J gene TRBJ1-5, with 9 bases matching TRBD1. The CDR3 covers 19 residues. J lost 0 bases, V lost 4 bases, and 13 bases had no gene match. Germline V CDR1 and CDR2: MNHNS, SASEGT. In DNA form, the CDR3 reads TGTGCCAGCAGTGTCCCAGGGACAGGGACGGGGTATAGCAATCAGCCCCAGCATTTT. Protein product: CASSVPGTGTGYSNQPQHF.

CDR3 coding DNA: TGTGCCAGCATATCGGGAGGGGGCGCGGGCAATGAGCAGTTCTTC. Protein sequence: CASISGGGAGNEQFF. The genes are TRBV6-5 and TRBJ2-1, with D possibly TRBD2 on 8 matching bases. Germline V lookup: CDR1 MNHEY, CDR2 SVGAGI. The CDR3 covers 15 residues. Trimming stripped 7 bases from V and 6 bases from J, with 19 bases between.

The V and J genes are TRBV4-2 and TRBJ2-3; 9 bases agree with TRBD1. CDR1 is LGHNA and CDR2 is YNFKEQ in the germline V gene. This CDR3 comprises 16 residues. With 5 bases clipped from V and 9 bases from J, the junction kept 15 bases outside the gene matches. CDR3 sequence reads: CASSSQQGARERTQYF. Written as DNA, the CDR3 is TGTGCCAGCAGCTCCCAACAGGGGGCGCGGGAAAGGACGCAGTATTTT.

This clone appeared a single time. The chain combines TRBV28 with TRBJ2-2; D is undetermined. The CDR3 length is 16 residues. CDR1 and CDR2 (germline): MDHEN, SYDVKM. V lost 1 base and J 0 bases, leaving 9 bases between the germline ends. CDR3 sequence (DNA): TGTGCCAGCAGTTTATACTACACCACGAACACCGGGGAGCTGTTTTTT. Encoded protein: CASSLYYTTNTGELFF.